This T cell receptor (beta chain) was profiled in a study of shared clonotypes between healthy human individuals. All donors qualified as healthy HIV-negative adults and had experienced no recent acute infections or vaccinations. Sorted-subset replicate PCR reactions contained approximately 190 ng DNA, corresponding to some 29,000 T cell genomes. The repertoire was sequenced with immunoSEQ multiplex PCR; TCRdb's copy has only in-frame clones and lacks some. This sample has about 2,500,000 clones, with roughly 92% found just once. Study-wide results and caveats: Having only a few donors restricted how much genetic and exposure-history diversity was captured.

For this clone: The antigen is not known.

The CDR3 consists of 14 residues. Trimming left V 0 bases short and J 5 bases short, with 10 bases between. The rearrangement uses TRBV6-7 and TRBJ2-5; D is undetermined. TRBV6-7 is identified as an open reading frame with a role that is uncertain. The specimen sequenced was naive CD4+ T cells sorted from blood. Subset: CD45RA+ positively selected. The TCR was taken from a man aged 18 to 30 in good health. CDR3 DNA sequence: TGTGCCAGCAGTTACTCGAGGCCGCGGGAGACCCAGTACTTC. Translation gives CASSYSRPRETQYF.